This T cell receptor (beta chain) was identified in a study of human T cells and chemical hapten exposure. This clonotype was picked up a small number of times. No antigen is known for it. Time point meaning: pre-sensitization, week 0. This sample's treatment: therapeutic diphenylcyclopropenone sensitization with weekly scalp DPC. Study findings and constraints: Expanded TCR counts at PT1 were positively correlated with the patch test score.

Germline V gene sequence: CDR1 SGHRS, CDR2 YFSETQ. The CDR3 runs 17 residues. Trimming removed 0 bases at V and 0 bases at J, with 15 bases between. TCRdb reanalysed the RACE reads using MiXCR and keeps one entry per CDR3 protein. The sample includes under 65,000 distinct CDR3 sequences, about 9.4% of them seen just once. The chain uses TRBV5-1 and TRBJ1-1, with D possibly being TRBD1 (5 bases). Material: whole blood, obtained in connection with sensitization to the hapten diphenylcyclopropenone (DPC). This clonotype was sampled from a middle-aged woman with alopecia areata. Some clones in this sample may be carry-over from other donors' samples. CDR3: CASSLGSTVAMNTEAFF. For the CDR3, the DNA is TGCGCCAGCAGCTTGGGGTCGACAGTGGCCATGAACACTGAAGCTTTCTTT. Looking up the rest from reference TRBV5-1 and TRBJ1-1 gives the full variable domain: KAGVTQTPRYLIKTRGQQVTLSCSPISGHRSVSWYQQTPGQGLQFLFEYFSETQRNKGNFPGRFSGRQFSNSRSEMNVSTLELGDSALYLCASSLGSTVAMNTEAFFGQGTRLTVV.